The entry below describes one T cell receptor beta chain. The source of the sample is a study of OX40 agonist ivuxolimab in advanced cancers. Trimming at V came to 0 bases and at J to 0 bases, leaving 1 base not matched to a gene. Germline values: CDR1 MNHEY, CDR2 SVGAGI. This CDR3 is built from 16 residues. Profiling relied on immunoSEQ multiplex PCR, and the TCRdb table lists in-frame clones only, not all of them. The profile covers about 35,000 clones, with under 90% appearing a single time and 15% to 20% taken by the ten largest. The clonotype originates from an adult with an advanced solid tumor such as melanoma, head and neck, liver or kidney cancer. The sequenced sample was CD4+ or CD8+ T cells sorted from blood, obtained in a trial of the OX40 agonist ivuxolimab. The chain has TRBV6-5 and TRBJ2-3, with 9 nucleotides matching TRBD2. CDR3 in amino acids: CASSYSLAGSTDTQYF. The CDR3 coding sequence is TGTGCCAGCAGTTACTCCCTAGCGGGAAGCACAGATACGCAGTATTTT.